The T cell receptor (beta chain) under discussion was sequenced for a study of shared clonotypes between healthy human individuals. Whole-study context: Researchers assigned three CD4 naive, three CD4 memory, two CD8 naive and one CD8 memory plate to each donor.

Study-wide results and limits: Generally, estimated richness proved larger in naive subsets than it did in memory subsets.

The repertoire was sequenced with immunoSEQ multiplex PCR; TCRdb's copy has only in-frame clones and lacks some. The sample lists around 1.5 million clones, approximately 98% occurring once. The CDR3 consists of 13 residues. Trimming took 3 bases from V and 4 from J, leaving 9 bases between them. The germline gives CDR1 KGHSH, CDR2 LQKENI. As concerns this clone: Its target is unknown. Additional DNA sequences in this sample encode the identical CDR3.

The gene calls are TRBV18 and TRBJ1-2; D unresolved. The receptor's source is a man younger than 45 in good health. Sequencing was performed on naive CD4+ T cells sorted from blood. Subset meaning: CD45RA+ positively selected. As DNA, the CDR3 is TGTGCCAGCTCACCCCTGGACGGCTATGGCTACACCTTC. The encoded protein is CASSPLDGYGYTF. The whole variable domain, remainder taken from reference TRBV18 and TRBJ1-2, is NAGVMQNPRHLVRRRGQEARLRCSPMKGHSHVYWYRQLPEEGLKFMVYLQKENIIDESGMPKERFSAEFPKEGPSILRIQQVVRGDSAAYFCASSPLDGYGYTFGSGTRLTVV.